Below, 22 T cell receptor beta chains from the same sample are listed, as sequenced in a study of T cell responses to AZD1222 COVID-19 vaccine. Sequencing was performed with immunoSEQ multiplex PCR; in TCRdb, only in-frame clones are kept and a portion is missing. The table shows some 70,000 clones, with 84% occurring only once. Here the sequenced sample was peripheral blood, taken on day 0 of AZD1222 vaccination. Receptors originate from an adult in good health.

The chain links TRBV6-6 to TRBJ1-1; D is ambiguous. Germline V gene sequence: CDR1 MNHNY, CDR2 SVGAGI (reference sequence). CDR3 length equals 11 residues. Deletions cut 5 bases from V and 4 bases from J, with 5 bases between. This chain's CDR3 is CASSPVTEAFF. DNA for the CDR3: TGTGCCAGCAGTCCCGTCACTGAAGCTTTCTTT.

V usage is TRBV5-8 and J usage is TRBJ1-2; 7 bases agree with TRBD1. Germline V lookup: CDR1 SGHTS, CDR2 YDEGEE. The V gene end was trimmed by 2 bases and the J gene end by 3 bases; junction bases not matched to a gene: 4. The CDR3 has 14 amino acids. DNA for the CDR3: TGTGCCAGCAGCTTCCGGGACAGAGACTATGGCTACACCTTC. Its translation is CASSFRDRDYGYTF.

This chain uses TRBV6-2 or TRBV6-3 with TRBJ2-1, with unresolved D. V dropped 6 bases and J dropped 4 bases, with 19 bases sitting between them. The CDR3 is 16 residues long. CDR1 and CDR2 from the germline V gene are MNHEY and SVGEGT. The CDR3 loop reads CASSPLGELGYNEQFF. The DNA of the CDR3 is TGTGCCAGCAGCCCTCTTGGTGAACTGGGGTACAATGAGCAGTTCTTC.

This clone was seen just once. This chain connects TRBV28 to TRBJ2-6; no reliable D call. Germline assignment: CDR1 MDHEN and CDR2 SYDVKM. The CDR3 covers 13 residues. Trimming stripped 6 bases from V and 2 bases from J, with 5 bases between. Here the CDR3 DNA reads TGTGCCAGCAGAACCCCTGGGGCCAACGTCCTGACTTTC. Residues: CASRTPGANVLTF.

The chain has TRBV7-2 and TRBJ2-7; 8 bases line up with TRBD1. J lost 6 bases, V lost 5 bases, and 9 bases had no gene match. CDR3 length equals 14 residues. The germline V gene has CDR1 SGHTA and CDR2 FQGNSA. The CDR3 DNA reads as TGTGCCAGCAGCCAAAAACAGGGGGAGGCCGAGCAGTACTTC. Translated: CASSQKQGEAEQYF.

The CDR3, as DNA: TGCAGTATCGGTATCGACTATGGCTACACCTTC. This codes for CSIGIDYGYTF. The genes are TRBV20-1 and TRBJ1-2; no definite D call. The CDR3 has 11 residues. Germline-derived CDR1 and CDR2 are DFQATT and SNEGSKA (reference sequence). V gave up 8 bases and J gave up 3 bases, with 10 bases separating them.

V is TRBV2 and J is TRBJ1-2, with D unresolved. Germline V gene sequence: CDR1 SNHLY, CDR2 FYNNEI. V was trimmed by 10 bases and J by 4 bases, leaving 16 bases between them. This CDR3 is built from 13 residues. For the CDR3, the DNA is TGTGCCACCATGAGGGCCTTCCTCTATGGCTACACCTTC. Its translation is CATMRAFLYGYTF.

This chain links TRBV25-1 with TRBJ2-7, with 10 nucleotides matching TRBD1. The CDR3 totals 14 residues. V was pared by 3 bases and J by 4 bases, with 3 bases of the junction left unmatched. The V gene's germline CDR1 is MGHDK and CDR2 SYGVNS. CDR3 region: CASSDDRGLYEQYF. The CDR3 DNA follows: TGTGCCAGCAGTGACGACAGGGGGCTGTACGAGCAGTACTTC.

J is TRBJ1-5 and V is TRBV28, with D possibly TRBD1 on 5 matching bases. The V end lost 4 bases, the J end lost 6 bases, and 7 bases lay between the germline ends. Germline CDR1 MDHEN, CDR2 SYDVKM. This CDR3 is 12 amino acids long. CDR3 region: CASSWGFQPQHF. The CDR3, as DNA: TGTGCCAGCAGTTGGGGGTTTCAGCCCCAGCATTTT.

This rearrangement joins TRBV5-6 to TRBJ1-1, with TRBD1 as a possible D gene (5 bases). Deletions cut 2 bases from V and 7 bases from J, with 12 bases between. The CDR3 totals 13 residues. The germline gives CDR1 SGHDT, CDR2 YYEEEE. The DNA of the CDR3 is TGTGCCAGCAGCTTTGTTGGACAAAGTGAAGCTTTCTTT. It codes for CASSFVGQSEAFF. Supplemented by reference TRBV5-6 and TRBJ1-1, the full variable domain reads DAGVTQSPTHLIKTRGQQVTLRCSPKSGHDTVSWYQQALGQGPQFIFQYYEEEERQRGNFPDRFSGHQFPNYSSELNVNALLLGDSALYLCASSFVGQSEAFFGQGTRLTVV.

This clone has only one observation. This chain's CDR3 is CASSLDHQGYKPQHF. The CDR3 DNA sequence: TGTGCCAGCAGCTTAGATCATCAAGGTTACAAGCCCCAGCATTTT. The chain is built from TRBV11-2 and TRBJ1-5; no firm D call. The V gene's germline CDR1 is SGHAT and CDR2 FQNNGV. V dropped 0 bases and J dropped 8 bases, with 14 bases sitting between them. The CDR3 length is 15 residues.

This clone was recorded a few times. The J gene is TRBJ1-5, the V gene TRBV18; D might be TRBD1 (6 bases). Germline CDR1 is KGHSH and CDR2 is LQKENI. V shed 4 bases and J shed 3 bases, with 13 bases lying between them. The CDR3 has 15 residues. The DNA for the CDR3 is TGTGCCAGCTCACTGGACAGAACCTACAATCAGCCCCAGCATTTT. Protein sequence: CASSLDRTYNQPQHF.

The chain has TRBV7-6 and TRBJ1-6; possibly TRBD1 for D (5 bases). Germline V gene lookup returns CDR1 SGHVS and CDR2 FNYEAQ. This CDR3 has 15 residues. V shed 3 bases and J shed 0 bases, with 6 bases lying between them. In DNA form, the CDR3 reads TGTGCCAGCAGCTTTGACAGCTCCTATAATTCACCCCTCCACTTT. This sequence encodes CASSFDSSYNSPLHF.

This clone appeared a few times. The V call is TRBV2, the J call TRBJ2-7; no firm D call. CDR3 length: 12 amino acids. V lost 6 bases and J lost 2, with 8 bases in between. Germline V CDR1 and CDR2: SNHLY, FYNNEI. The CDR3 DNA follows: TGTGCCAGCAGCCCCGCAACCTACGAGCAGTACTTC. Translation: CASSPATYEQYF.

The chain carries TRBV7-9 and TRBJ2-3, with D maybe TRBD1 (6 bases). In germline, CDR1 is SEHNR, CDR2 FQNEAQ (reference sequence). CDR3 length: 15 residues. V was cut by 1 base and J by 4 bases, with 12 bases left in between. The CDR3 DNA reads TGTGCCAGCAGCTTAGTACAGGGTAGTCCAGATACGCAGTATTTT. Amino acids: CASSLVQGSPDTQYF. Complete variable domain (other parts from reference TRBV7-9 and TRBJ2-3): DTGVSQNPRHKITKRGQNVTFRCDPISEHNRLYWYRQTLGQGPEFLTYFQNEAQLEKSRLLSDRFSAERPKGSFSTLEIQRTEQGDSAMYLCASSLVQGSPDTQYFGPGTRLTVL.

The chain is built from TRBV5-1 and TRBJ2-1, with a tentative D call TRBD1 (5 bases). The V and J ends lost 3 bases and 2 bases respectively, with 12 bases between them. The CDR3 is made up of 15 amino acids. CDR1 SGHRS and CDR2 YFSETQ come from the germline V gene. CDR3 residues: CASSSQTVTYNEQFF. The CDR3 region has the DNA TGCGCCAGCAGCTCCCAGACAGTGACCTACAATGAGCAGTTCTTC. Based on the CDR3 plus reference TRBV5-1 and TRBJ2-1, the full variable domain is KAGVTQTPRYLIKTRGQQVTLSCSPISGHRSVSWYQQTPGQGLQFLFEYFSETQRNKGNFPGRFSGRQFSNSRSEMNVSTLELGDSALYLCASSSQTVTYNEQFFGPGTRLTVL.

As for this clone: An end of the junction does not agree with germline; a read error may underlie this. The chain carries TRBV7-9 and TRBJ2-5; 8 bases align to TRBD2. The CDR3 spans 16 residues. Germline V lookup: CDR1 SEHNR, CDR2 FQNEAQ (reference sequence). CDR3 loop: CASSLGTAGGVETQYF. In DNA form, the CDR3 reads TGTGCCAGCAGTTTAGGAACGGCGGGGGGAGTGGAGACCCAGTACTTC.

The chain uses TRBV10-1 and TRBJ1-1; a weak D match, TRBD1 (6 bases). The CDR3 is 15 amino acids. Germline V lookup: CDR1 WNHNN, CDR2 SYGVQD (reference sequence). Trimming pared 1 base from V and 11 bases from J, leaving 20 bases between. Written as DNA, the CDR3 is TGCGCCAGCAGTGAGTGGGTCGGGGACACCCAGAGGGCTTTCTTT. This translates into CASSEWVGDTQRAFF.

The chain carries TRBV7-3 and TRBJ2-3; the D call may be TRBD1 or TRBD2 (5 bases each). The CDR3 sequence is 15 residues long. Between the trimmed V and J ends, which lost 5 bases and 2 bases, there was a span of 14 bases. Looked up from germline, CDR1 is SGHTA and CDR2 is FQGTGA. The CDR3 bases are TGTGCCAGCAGCCCGAGAGGGACCTACACAGATACGCAGTATTTT. This encodes CASSPRGTYTDTQYF.

The chain employs TRBV6-1 and TRBJ1-1; D is uncertain. Per the germline V gene, CDR1 is MNHNS and CDR2 is SASEGT. The CDR3 has 14 amino acids. V was clipped by 0 bases and J by 3 bases, with 8 bases between them. CDR3 in DNA: TGTGCCAGCAGTGAAGCCCCGGGGTACACTGAAGCTTTCTTT. Its protein product is CASSEAPGYTEAFF.

V gene TRBV18 combines with J gene TRBJ1-3, with no clear D. Per the germline V gene, CDR1 is KGHSH and CDR2 is LQKENI. CDR3 length: 18 amino acids. V lost 2 bases, J lost 1 base, and 18 bases lay in between. Here the CDR3 reads CASSPGTQAKGSGNTIYF. The DNA of the CDR3 is TGTGCCAGCTCACCAGGAACGCAAGCTAAGGGATCTGGAAACACCATATATTTT.

This clone was found a few times. The V and J genes are TRBV3-1 (or the pseudogene TRBV3-2) and TRBJ1-2; D is unresolved. Germline values: CDR1 LGHDT, CDR2 YNNKEL (reference sequence). V lost 0 bases and J lost 7, with 9 bases in between. The length of the CDR3 is 13 residues. The DNA for the CDR3 is TGTGCCAGCAGCCAAGAGATCGGCCGTGGCTACACCTTC. This sequence encodes CASSQEIGRGYTF.